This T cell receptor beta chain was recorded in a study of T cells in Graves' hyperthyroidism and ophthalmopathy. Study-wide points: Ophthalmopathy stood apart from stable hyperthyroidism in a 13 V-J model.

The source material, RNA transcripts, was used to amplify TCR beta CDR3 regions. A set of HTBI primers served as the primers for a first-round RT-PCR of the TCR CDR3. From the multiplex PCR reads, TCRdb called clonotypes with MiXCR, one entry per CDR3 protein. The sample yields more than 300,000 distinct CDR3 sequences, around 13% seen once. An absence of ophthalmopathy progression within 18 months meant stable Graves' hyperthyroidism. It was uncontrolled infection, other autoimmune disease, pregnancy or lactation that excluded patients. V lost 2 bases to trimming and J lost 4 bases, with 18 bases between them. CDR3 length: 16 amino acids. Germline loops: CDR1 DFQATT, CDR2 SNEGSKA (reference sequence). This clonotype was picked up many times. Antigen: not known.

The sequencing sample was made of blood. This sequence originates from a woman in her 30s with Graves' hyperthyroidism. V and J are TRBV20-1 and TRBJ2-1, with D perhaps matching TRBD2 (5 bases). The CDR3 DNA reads TGCAGTGCTAGATCAGCCGTAGAGAGGGCTTACAATGAGCAGTTCTTC. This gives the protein CSARSAVERAYNEQFF.